One and the same sample provided the 12 T cell receptor beta chains below, sequenced in a study of T cells in Graves' hyperthyroidism and ophthalmopathy. From RNA transcripts, TCR beta CDR3 regions were amplified. The HTBI primer set drove a first-round RT-PCR of the TCR CDR3. Via MiXCR, TCRdb re-called the multiplex PCR reads, giving one row per CDR3 protein. The sample yields about 280,000 distinct CDR3 sequences, around 25% seen once. The sequencing input was blood. The receptors derive from a man aged 35-49 years with Graves' hyperthyroidism that later progressed to Graves' ophthalmopathy.

The table lists this clonotype with a count of one. This sequence joins TRBV20-1 and TRBJ2-7, with a tentative D call TRBD2 (6 bases). The V and J ends lost 2 bases and 7 bases respectively, with 18 bases between them. Germline V gives CDR1 DFQATT, CDR2 SNEGSKA (reference sequence). This CDR3 spans 14 amino acids. The CDR3 spells CSARTRLGAYEQYF. The CDR3 region has the DNA TGCAGTGCTAGAACGAGACTAGGAGCTTATGAGCAGTACTTC.

This clonotype was detected once. The chain joins TRBV6-4 to TRBJ1-1, with a tentative D call TRBD1 (5 bases). The V and J ends lost 2 bases and 0 bases respectively, with 13 bases between them. The CDR3 is 16 residues long. From germline, CDR1 is MRHNA and CDR2 SNTAGT. The CDR3 loop is CASSDLGAGMNTEAFF. The CDR3 bases are TGTGCCAGCAGTGACCTCGGGGCAGGGATGAACACTGAAGCTTTCTTT.

This clonotype was counted at least ten times. The rearrangement uses TRBV20-1 and TRBJ2-7; D is uncertain. Trimming left V 3 bases short and J 0 bases short, with 9 bases between. CDR1 is DFQATT and CDR2 is SNEGSKA in the germline V gene (reference sequence). The CDR3 has 13 amino acids. For the CDR3, the DNA is TGCAGTGCTAGCACCACGAGCTCCTACGAGCAGTACTTC. Its translation: CSASTTSSYEQYF.

This clonotype has a count of ten or more. The chain couples TRBV6-5 to TRBJ2-2; 10 nucleotides agree with TRBD2. The CDR3 sequence is 16 residues long. The V segment lost 6 bases and the J segment 5 bases; nucleotides outside the gene matches: 9. Germline V gene lookup returns CDR1 MNHEY and CDR2 SVGAGI. CDR3 DNA sequence: TGTGCCAGCAGGGCCAACCTAGCGGGAGATACCGGGGAGCTGTTTTTT. The encoded protein is CASRANLAGDTGELFF.

In this sample, this clonotype turned up many times. The gene calls are TRBV13 and TRBJ1-1; D not certain. Germline assignment: CDR1 PRHDT and CDR2 FYEKMQ (reference sequence). Trimming left V 5 bases short and J 0 bases short, with 7 bases between. The CDR3 length is 13 residues. The CDR3 protein is CASSADMNTEAFF. DNA for the CDR3: TGTGCCAGCAGCGCAGATATGAACACTGAAGCTTTCTTT.

This clonotype has ten or more counts. The rearrangement uses TRBV7-2 and TRBJ1-1; D is unclear. Germline V lookup: CDR1 SGHTA, CDR2 FQGNSA. Trimming pared 3 bases from V and 2 bases from J, leaving 10 bases between. The CDR3 consists of 14 residues. The CDR3 DNA follows: TGTGCCAGCAGCTTTAGGCAGGCTAACACTGAAGCTTTCTTT. Encoded protein: CASSFRQANTEAFF. Supplemented by reference TRBV7-2 and TRBJ1-1, the full variable domain reads GAGVSQSPSNKVTEKGKDVELRCDPISGHTALYWYRQSLGQGLEFLIYFQGNSAPDKSGLPSDRFSAERTGGSVSTLTIQRTQQEDSAVYLCASSFRQANTEAFFGQGTRLTVV.

This clonotype was seen repeatedly, ten times or more. Relative to the germline gene, one junction end is altered; a read error may explain this. The genes are TRBV12-3 or TRBV12-4 and TRBJ2-2; D may be TRBD2 (7 bases). The CDR3 length is 15 residues. The CDR3 is CASRGGLSNTGELSF. Here the CDR3 DNA reads TGTGCCAGCAGGGGGGGGCTTTCCAACACCGGGGAGCTGTCTTTT.

This clonotype was seen only once. J is TRBJ2-5 and V is TRBV7-3; D may be TRBD2 (5 bases). Germline V CDR1 and CDR2: SGHTA, FQGTGA. The V gene lost 4 bases and the J gene lost 4 bases, with 10 bases spanning the gap. The CDR3 is made up of 13 amino acids. In DNA, the CDR3 is TGTGCCAGCAGCTCGACTAAAGGAGAGACCCAGTACTTC. It encodes CASSSTKGETQYF.

This clonotype appeared many times. The gene calls are TRBV27 and TRBJ2-6, with D unclear. The CDR3 has 15 residues. V dropped 6 bases and J dropped 0 bases, with 9 bases sitting between them. CDR1 MNHEY and CDR2 SMNVEV come from the germline V gene (reference sequence). CDR3 coding DNA: TGTGCCAGCAGGGGCTTGTCCTCTGGGGCCAACGTCCTGACTTTC. It specifies CASRGLSSGANVLTF.

This clonotype was counted only a few times. The chain combines TRBV7-8 with TRBJ2-2, with D perhaps TRBD2 (7 bases). CDR3 length equals 13 residues. Trimming shortened V by 11 bases and J by 4 bases, and 14 bases separated the two germline ends. Germline V gene sequence: CDR1 SGHVS, CDR2 FQNEAQ. The CDR3 reads CAGGGSGTGELFF. For the CDR3, the DNA is TGTGCCGGGGGGGGCTCGGGCACCGGGGAGCTGTTTTTT.

V gene TRBV6-1 combines with J gene TRBJ1-5, with no clear D. Germline CDR1 MNHNS, CDR2 SASEGT. Trimming took off 2 bases at V and 7 bases at J, with 9 bases between the two ends. This CDR3 comprises 13 residues. The CDR3 region is CASSETGRQPQHF. DNA for the CDR3: TGTGCCAGCAGTGAAACTGGACGACAGCCCCAGCATTTT.

This clonotype was seen many times. The J gene is TRBJ2-5, the V gene TRBV20-1; no clear D gene. Germline CDR1 is DFQATT and CDR2 is SNEGSKA (reference sequence). Deletions cut 1 base from V and 5 bases from J, with 11 bases between. The CDR3 runs to 13 residues. The CDR3 region is CSARVRAKETQYF. CDR3 coding DNA: TGCAGTGCTAGAGTAAGGGCTAAGGAGACCCAGTACTTC.